This T cell receptor beta chain is drawn from a study of blood T cell repertoires in COVID-19. Germline lookup yields CDR1 KGHDR and CDR2 SFDVKD. The CDR3 covers 14 residues. Trimming took 6 bases from V and 0 from J, leaving 7 bases between them. In the source study's methods: How many nucleated cells were present was estimated from reference gene primer amplification. Only in-frame clones appear in the TCRdb table, and some are missing; sequencing was by immunoSEQ multiplex PCR. V and J calls and clone size are copied from that table; D and trimming were computed from the DNA. The sample lists around 250,000 clones; about 89% were seen once.

The TCR comes from a human donor in a cohort exposed to, infected with or recovered from COVID-19 (not recorded which). The donor label of this sample is uncertain. This chain joins TRBV24-1 and TRBJ2-2, with D maybe TRBD2 (6 bases). The source material was PBMCs or T cells enriched from blood (not recorded which). The CDR3 is CATSRGSNTGELFF. CDR3 bases: TGTGCCACCAGTCGGGGGTCGAACACCGGGGAGCTGTTTTTT.